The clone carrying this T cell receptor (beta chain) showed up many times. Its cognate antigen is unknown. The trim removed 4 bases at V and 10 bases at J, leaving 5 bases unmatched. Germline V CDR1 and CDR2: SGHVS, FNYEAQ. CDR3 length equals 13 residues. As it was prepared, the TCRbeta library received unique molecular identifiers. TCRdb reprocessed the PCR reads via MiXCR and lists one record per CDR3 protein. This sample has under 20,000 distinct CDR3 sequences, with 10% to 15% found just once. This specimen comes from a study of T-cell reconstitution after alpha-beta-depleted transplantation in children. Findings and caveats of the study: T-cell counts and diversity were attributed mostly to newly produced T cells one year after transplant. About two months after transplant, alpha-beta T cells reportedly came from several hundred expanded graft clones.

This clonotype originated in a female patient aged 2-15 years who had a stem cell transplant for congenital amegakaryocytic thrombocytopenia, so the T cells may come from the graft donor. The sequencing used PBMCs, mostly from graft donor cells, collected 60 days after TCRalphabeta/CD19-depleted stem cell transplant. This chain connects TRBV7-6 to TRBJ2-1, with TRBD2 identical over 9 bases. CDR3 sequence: CASSSASGKEQFF. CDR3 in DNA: TGTGCCAGCAGCTCGGCTAGCGGGAAGGAGCAGTTCTTC.